The T cell receptor beta chain described here comes from a study of cytomegalovirus exposure and HLA in healthy donors. Notes on this clone: Its cognate antigen is unknown.

Points from the study as a whole: Earlier analysis looked at TCR beta V segments, and most were productive about 87% or about 30% of the time.

The CDR3 runs to 17 residues. V was clipped by 2 bases and J by 0 bases, with 14 bases between them. Looked up from germline, CDR1 is SGHNT and CDR2 is YENEEA. In the PCR, 60 Vbeta and 13 Jbeta primers were used. The method was immunoSEQ multiplex PCR; TCRdb's version includes in-frame clones alone and lacks a portion of them. The table lists about 200,000 clones, 70% to 90% of them singletons, with 0.25% to 0.4% in the top ten. The sequence came from a woman aged 25 to 45 in good health and CMV-seronegative. Specimen: PBMCs. The J gene is TRBJ1-3, the V gene TRBV11-3; D unresolved. CDR3 region: CASSLLFAGDSGNTIYF. In DNA form, the CDR3 reads TGTGCCAGCAGCTTATTGTTTGCCGGTGACTCTGGAAACACCATATATTTT.